Following are 26 T cell receptor beta chains from one sample sequenced in a study of T cell responses to AZD1222 COVID-19 vaccine. Produced via immunoSEQ multiplex PCR; TCRdb's table is partial and in-frame only. The sample yields about 84,000 clones, about 85% seen once. Sequences were derived from peripheral blood, sampled on day 0 of AZD1222 vaccination. The origin of the receptors is an adult in good health.

The CDR3 DNA follows: TGTGCCAGCAGCTTAGAGGCAGTCTATGGCTACACCTTC. This encodes CASSLEAVYGYTF. This chain joins TRBV5-4 and TRBJ1-2; unclear D gene. V lost 2 bases, J lost 4 bases, and 9 bases lay in between. Germline V lookup: CDR1 SGHNT, CDR2 YYREEE (reference sequence). The CDR3 length is 13 residues.

This clone was observed a handful of times. The V call is TRBV6-1, the J call TRBJ2-1; D is unclear. With 2 bases removed from V and 4 bases from J, the gap between germline ends came to 6 bases. This CDR3 comprises 13 residues. Per germline, CDR1 MNHNS and CDR2 SASEGT. Written as DNA, the CDR3 is TGTGCCAGCAGTGAATCTTGGTACAATGAGCAGTTCTTC. It is translated as CASSESWYNEQFF.

The V call is TRBV27, the J call TRBJ1-1; no reliable D call. Germline V gene data show CDR1 as MNHEY and CDR2 as SMNVEV (reference sequence). This CDR3 contains 13 residues. V was cut by 5 bases and J by 0 bases, with 7 bases left in between. The CDR3: CASSPLMNTEAFF. The CDR3 coding sequence is TGTGCCAGCAGTCCGTTAATGAACACTGAAGCTTTCTTT.

The V call is TRBV7-6, the J call TRBJ2-1, with TRBD2 matching over 8 bases. The CDR3 sequence is 12 residues long. V lost 3 bases and J lost 10; bases outside the gene matches: 2. Germline CDR1 and CDR2: SGHVS and FNYEAQ. CDR3 protein: CASSFRGGEQFF. Here the CDR3 DNA reads TGTGCCAGCAGCTTCCGGGGGGGCGAGCAGTTCTTC.

The rearrangement links TRBV5-1 to TRBJ2-1; 10 nucleotides agree with TRBD2. Germline values: CDR1 SGHRS, CDR2 YFSETQ. V gave up 0 bases and J gave up 3 bases; unmatched junction bases: 9. The CDR3 loop spans 18 amino acids. The CDR3 is CASSLGLGLAGVYNEQFF. In DNA, the CDR3 is TGCGCCAGCAGCTTGGGTTTGGGCCTAGCGGGAGTCTACAATGAGCAGTTCTTC.

The chain joins TRBV7-9 to TRBJ2-1; D is unresolved. Trimming stripped 5 bases from V and 3 bases from J, with 5 bases between. Germline CDR1 reads SEHNR; CDR2 reads FQNEAQ (reference sequence). This CDR3 is built from 12 residues. In DNA form, the CDR3 reads TGTGCCAGCAGCACGGACTACAATGAGCAGTTCTTC. Protein product: CASSTDYNEQFF.

The CDR3 DNA sequence: TGCGCCAGCAGCTTGGCTATGACTAGCGCGAGTAGCTACGAGCAGTACTTC. Its translation: CASSLAMTSASSYEQYF. The chain recombines TRBV5-1 with TRBJ2-7, with 8 bases aligning to TRBD2. The CDR3 is made up of 17 amino acids. Per the germline V gene, CDR1 is SGHRS and CDR2 is YFSETQ. After removal of 0 bases from V and 3 bases from J, the junction contained 11 bases not matched to a gene.

The chain recombines TRBV20-1 with TRBJ1-1; D gene ambiguous. The CDR3 spans 11 residues. Trimming pared 6 bases from V and 8 bases from J, leaving 13 bases between. The germline gives CDR1 DFQATT, CDR2 SNEGSKA (reference sequence). The chain's CDR3 is CSAPLFYEAFF. The CDR3 DNA follows: TGCAGTGCCCCCCTCTTCTACGAAGCTTTCTTT.

V usage is TRBV6-5 and J usage is TRBJ2-7; 9 bases are shared with TRBD1. The CDR3 has 13 residues. V was pared by 9 bases and J by 3 bases, with 6 bases of the junction left unmatched. The germline V gene has CDR1 MNHEY and CDR2 SVGAGI. This CDR3 is CASRRDRDYEQYF. DNA for the CDR3: TGTGCCAGTCGCCGGGACAGGGACTACGAGCAGTACTTC.

This clone was found once. The rearrangement uses TRBV5-4 and TRBJ2-7; TRBD2 aligns across 7 bases. CDR3 length equals 14 residues. The trim removed 7 bases at V and 5 bases at J, leaving 12 bases unmatched. Per germline, CDR1 SGHNT and CDR2 YYREEE (reference sequence). This CDR3 is CASGPREFVHEQYF. CDR3 coding DNA: TGTGCCAGCGGTCCGCGGGAGTTTGTTCACGAGCAGTACTTC.

The table lists this clone with a count of one. The chain recombines TRBV29-1 with TRBJ1-1; D remains unclear. Germline CDR1 is SQVTM and CDR2 is ANQGSEA. The CDR3 contains 13 residues. Trimming removed 4 bases from V and 1 base from J, with 10 bases in between. CDR3 in amino acids: CSVGARKNTEAFF. DNA for the CDR3: TGCAGCGTTGGGGCGAGAAAGAACACTGAAGCTTTCTTT.

This sequence joins TRBV6-5 and TRBJ1-3, with D tentatively TRBD1 (5 bases). This CDR3 is built from 15 residues. Per the germline V gene, CDR1 is MNHEY and CDR2 is SVGAGI. V gave up 4 bases and J gave up 7 bases, with 17 bases separating them. CDR3 DNA sequence: TGTGCCAGCAGTTTCTCGCAGGGCCCCCGCAACACCATATATTTT. Amino acid sequence: CASSFSQGPRNTIYF.

This chain joins TRBV9 and TRBJ2-7; TRBD2 might be the D (5 bases). The CDR3 totals 15 residues. The germline V and J ends were trimmed by 0 bases and 3 bases, with 13 bases remaining between them. Germline CDR1 SGDLS, CDR2 YYNGEE. The CDR3 reads CASSVEGSADYEQYF. CDR3 nucleotides: TGTGCCAGCAGCGTAGAAGGGTCAGCGGACTACGAGCAGTACTTC.

The chain employs TRBV14 and TRBJ1-1, with unresolved D. Between the trimmed V and J ends, which lost 4 bases and 7 bases, there was a span of 16 bases. Germline V gene lookup returns CDR1 SGHDN and CDR2 FVKESK. This CDR3 has 14 amino acids. For the CDR3, the DNA is TGTGCCAGCAGCCTCATCCTCGGGCAGTTTGAAGCTTTCTTT. Protein sequence: CASSLILGQFEAFF. Variable domain in full (rest from reference TRBV14 and TRBJ1-1): EAGVTQFPSHSVIEKGQTVTLRCDPISGHDNLYWYRRVMGKEIKFLLHFVKESKQDESGMPNNRFLAERTGGTYSTLKVQPAELEDSGVYFCASSLILGQFEAFFGQGTRLTVV.

V is TRBV29-1 and J is TRBJ1-2, with TRBD1 matching 7 bases. Germline CDR1 and CDR2: SQVTM and ANQGSEA. The CDR3 contains 14 residues. The ends lost 7 bases at V and 2 bases at J; junction bases unmatched: 10. DNA of the CDR3: TGCAGCGCCTCCTTGGGACAGAAGAACTATGGCTACACCTTC. Protein sequence: CSASLGQKNYGYTF.

This clone appeared a few times. V usage is TRBV9 and J usage is TRBJ2-2; 7 positions agree with TRBD1. The J segment lost 5 bases and the V segment lost 0 bases, leaving 7 bases of the junction unmatched. The CDR3 contains 16 residues. CDR1 is SGDLS and CDR2 is YYNGEE in the germline V gene. CDR3 coding DNA: TGTGCCAGCAGCGTAGTAGGGGGCAGACCGACCGGGGAGCTGTTTTTT. This gives the protein CASSVVGGRPTGELFF.

The chain couples TRBV7-2 to TRBJ2-1; no reliable D call. Per the germline V gene, CDR1 is SGHTA and CDR2 is FQGNSA. V was clipped by 8 bases and J by 9 bases, with 17 bases between them. The CDR3 is made up of 13 amino acids. DNA for the CDR3: TGTGCCAGCTCCACCTATAAGGTTTCTGAGCAGTTCTTC. Its protein product is CASSTYKVSEQFF.

This chain links TRBV5-4 with TRBJ1-6; weak D call: TRBD1 (5 bases). The V end lost 0 bases, the J end lost 9 bases, and 13 bases lay between the germline ends. Germline CDR1 and CDR2: SGHNT and YYREEE (reference sequence). The CDR3 runs 15 residues. In nucleotides, the CDR3 is TGTGCCAGCAGCTTGGGGGGCAGGGATGGTTCACCCCTCCACTTT. It translates to CASSLGGRDGSPLHF.

V usage is TRBV19 and J usage is TRBJ2-2, with a tentative D call TRBD2 (5 bases). The CDR3 loop spans 14 amino acids. Per germline, CDR1 LNHDA and CDR2 SQIVND (reference sequence). Trimming left V 5 bases short and J 3 bases short, with 10 bases between. The CDR3 region has the DNA TGTGCCAGTAGTCCGCCGGGATACACCGGGGAGCTGTTTTTT. Residues: CASSPPGYTGELFF. Complete variable domain (other parts from reference TRBV19 and TRBJ2-2): DGGITQSPKYLFRKEGQNVTLSCEQNLNHDAMYWYRQDPGQGLRLIYYSQIVNDFQKGDIAEGYSVSREKKESFPLTVTSAQKNPTAFYLCASSPPGYTGELFFGEGSRLTVL.

This clone was counted a few times. V and J are TRBV4-3 and TRBJ2-1; TRBD1 matches at 7 bases. Germline V CDR1 and CDR2: LGHNA, YSLEER. The junction had 7 bases not matched to a gene; V was cut back by 1 base and J by 7 bases. The CDR3 totals 15 residues. The CDR3: CASSQGTDRRNEQFF. CDR3 nucleotides: TGCGCCAGCAGCCAAGGGACGGACAGGCGGAATGAGCAGTTCTTC.

The chain recombines TRBV5-1 with TRBJ2-1, with 10 nucleotides matching TRBD2. Unmatched junction bases numbered 15, after V lost 4 bases and J lost 2 bases. CDR1 is SGHRS and CDR2 is YFSETQ in the germline V gene. CDR3 length equals 19 residues. CDR3: CASSRRTSGSAPAYNEQFF. The DNA of the CDR3 is TGCGCCAGCAGCCGTAGGACTAGCGGATCCGCCCCGGCCTACAATGAGCAGTTCTTC.

This chain links TRBV6-2 or TRBV6-3 with TRBJ1-5, with TRBD1 matching 10 bases. Per the germline V gene, CDR1 is MNHEY and CDR2 is SVGEGT. The CDR3 is 16 amino acids. V was pared by 6 bases and J by 6 bases, with 11 bases of the junction left unmatched. The DNA for the CDR3 is TGTGCCAGCAGCCCTTTGACAGGGGGCGACGGTCAGCCCCAGCATTTT. It codes for CASSPLTGGDGQPQHF.

The rearrangement uses TRBV7-2 and TRBJ1-6; D is undetermined. V was trimmed by 2 bases and J by 10 bases, leaving 12 bases between them. The length of the CDR3 is 14 residues. The germline gives CDR1 SGHTA, CDR2 FQGNSA. CDR3 amino acids: CASSLRREGSPLHF. The CDR3, as DNA: TGTGCCAGCAGCTTACGAAGGGAAGGCTCACCCCTCCACTTT.

V gene TRBV5-5 combines with J gene TRBJ1-1; tentative D call: TRBD1 (5 bases). The CDR3 has 15 amino acids. Germline CDR1 reads SGHKS; CDR2 reads YYEKEE (reference sequence). The V gene lost 4 bases and the J gene lost 1 base, with 14 bases spanning the gap. The CDR3 spells CASSPVWQGNTEAFF. CDR3 DNA sequence: TGTGCCAGCAGCCCCGTTTGGCAGGGGAACACTGAAGCTTTCTTT. The complete variable domain, with remaining parts taken from reference TRBV5-5 and TRBJ1-1, reads DAGVTQSPTHLIKTRGQQVTLRCSPISGHKSVSWYQQVLGQGPQFIFQYYEKEERGRGNFPDRFSARQFPNYSSELNVNALLLGDSALYLCASSPVWQGNTEAFFGQGTRLTVV.

This chain links TRBV18 with TRBJ2-7; no reliable D call. CDR1 and CDR2 from the germline V gene are KGHSH and LQKENI. V lost 2 bases and J 3 bases, leaving 11 bases between the germline ends. CDR3 length: 14 residues. The CDR3 DNA follows: TGTGCCAGCTCACCAGGGGTGGAACTCTACGAGCAGTACTTC. This encodes CASSPGVELYEQYF.

The rearrangement joins TRBV29-1 to TRBJ2-5, with 7 positions matching TRBD1. The CDR3 runs 12 residues. V lost 4 bases and J lost 5; bases outside the gene matches: 4. CDR1 SQVTM and CDR2 ANQGSEA come from the germline V gene. The CDR3 spells CSVVDRRETQYF. The DNA for the CDR3 is TGCAGCGTTGTGGACAGGCGGGAGACCCAGTACTTC.